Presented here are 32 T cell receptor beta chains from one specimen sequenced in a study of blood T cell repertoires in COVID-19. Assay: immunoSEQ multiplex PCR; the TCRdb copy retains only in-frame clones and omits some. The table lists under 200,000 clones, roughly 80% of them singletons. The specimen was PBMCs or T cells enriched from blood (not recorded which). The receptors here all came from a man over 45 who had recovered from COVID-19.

In nucleotides, the CDR3 is TGTGCCAGCAGCCGTAGGACAGGGGGCTTAAATGAGCAGTTCTTC. The encoded protein is CASSRRTGGLNEQFF. The chain carries TRBV7-3 and TRBJ2-1; 11 positions agree with TRBD1. This CDR3 region has 15 residues. Unmatched junction bases numbered 7, after V lost 5 bases and J lost 7 bases. Germline assignment: CDR1 SGHTA and CDR2 FQGTGA.

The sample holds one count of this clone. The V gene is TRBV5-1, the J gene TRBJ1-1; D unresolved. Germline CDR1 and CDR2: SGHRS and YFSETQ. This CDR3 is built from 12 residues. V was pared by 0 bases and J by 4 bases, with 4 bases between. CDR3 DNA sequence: TGCGCCAGCAGCTTGGGGCTCACTGAAGCTTTCTTT. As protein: CASSLGLTEAFF. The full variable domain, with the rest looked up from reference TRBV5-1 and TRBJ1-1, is KAGVTQTPRYLIKTRGQQVTLSCSPISGHRSVSWYQQTPGQGLQFLFEYFSETQRNKGNFPGRFSGRQFSNSRSEMNVSTLELGDSALYLCASSLGLTEAFFGQGTRLTVV.

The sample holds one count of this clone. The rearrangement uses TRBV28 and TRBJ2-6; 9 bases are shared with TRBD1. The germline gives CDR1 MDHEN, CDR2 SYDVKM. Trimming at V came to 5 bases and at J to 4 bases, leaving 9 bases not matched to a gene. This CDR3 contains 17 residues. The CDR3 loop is CASSPGQGRAGANVLTF. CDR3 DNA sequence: TGTGCCAGCAGTCCGGGACAGGGAAGGGCAGGGGCCAACGTCCTGACTTTC.

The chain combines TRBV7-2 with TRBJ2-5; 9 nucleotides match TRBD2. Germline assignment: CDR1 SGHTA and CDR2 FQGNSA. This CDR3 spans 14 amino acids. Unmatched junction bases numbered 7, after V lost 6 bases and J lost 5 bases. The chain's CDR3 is CASRRGGAVETQYF. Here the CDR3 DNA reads TGTGCCAGCAGGCGCGGGGGGGCCGTGGAGACCCAGTACTTC.

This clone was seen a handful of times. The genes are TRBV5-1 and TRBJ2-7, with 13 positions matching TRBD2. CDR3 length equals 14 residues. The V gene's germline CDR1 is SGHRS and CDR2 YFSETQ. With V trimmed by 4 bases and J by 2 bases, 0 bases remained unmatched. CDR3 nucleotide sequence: TGCGCCAGCAGCACTAGCGGGGGGGCCTACGAGCAGTACTTC. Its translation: CASSTSGGAYEQYF. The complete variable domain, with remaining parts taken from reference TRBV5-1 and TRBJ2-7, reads KAGVTQTPRYLIKTRGQQVTLSCSPISGHRSVSWYQQTPGQGLQFLFEYFSETQRNKGNFPGRFSGRQFSNSRSEMNVSTLELGDSALYLCASSTSGGAYEQYFGPGTRLTVT.

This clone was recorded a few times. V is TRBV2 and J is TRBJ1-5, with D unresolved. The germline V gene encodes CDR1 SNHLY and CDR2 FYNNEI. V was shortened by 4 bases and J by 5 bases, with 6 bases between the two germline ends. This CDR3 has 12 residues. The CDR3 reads CASSGVDQPQHF. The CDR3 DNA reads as TGTGCCAGCAGTGGAGTGGATCAGCCCCAGCATTTT.

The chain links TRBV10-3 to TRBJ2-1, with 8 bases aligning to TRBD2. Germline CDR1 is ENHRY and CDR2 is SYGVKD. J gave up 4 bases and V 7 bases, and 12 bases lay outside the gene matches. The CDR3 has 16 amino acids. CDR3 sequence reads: CAITPVGSGNYNEQFF. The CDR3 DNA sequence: TGTGCCATCACCCCGGTGGGTAGCGGGAATTACAATGAGCAGTTCTTC.

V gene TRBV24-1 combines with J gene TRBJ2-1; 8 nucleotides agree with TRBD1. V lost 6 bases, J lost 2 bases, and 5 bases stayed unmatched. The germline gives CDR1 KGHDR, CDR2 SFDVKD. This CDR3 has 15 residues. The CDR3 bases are TGTGCCACCAGTATCCCACAGGGGGCCTACAATGAGCAGTTCTTC. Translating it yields CATSIPQGAYNEQFF.

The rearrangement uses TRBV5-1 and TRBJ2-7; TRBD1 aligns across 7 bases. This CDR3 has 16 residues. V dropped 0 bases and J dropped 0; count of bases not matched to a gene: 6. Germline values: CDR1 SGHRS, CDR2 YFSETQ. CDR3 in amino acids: CASSLATGTVSYEQYF. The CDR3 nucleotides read TGCGCCAGCAGCTTGGCCACCGGGACAGTCTCCTACGAGCAGTACTTC. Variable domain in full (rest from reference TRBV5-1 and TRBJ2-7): KAGVTQTPRYLIKTRGQQVTLSCSPISGHRSVSWYQQTPGQGLQFLFEYFSETQRNKGNFPGRFSGRQFSNSRSEMNVSTLELGDSALYLCASSLATGTVSYEQYFGPGTRLTVT.

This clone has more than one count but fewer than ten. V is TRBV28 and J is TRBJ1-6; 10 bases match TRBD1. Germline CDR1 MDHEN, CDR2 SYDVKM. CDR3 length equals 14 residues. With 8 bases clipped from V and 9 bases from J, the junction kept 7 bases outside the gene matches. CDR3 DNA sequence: TGTGCCAGCTCACCGGGACAGGGGCCTTCACCCCTCCACTTT. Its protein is CASSPGQGPSPLHF.

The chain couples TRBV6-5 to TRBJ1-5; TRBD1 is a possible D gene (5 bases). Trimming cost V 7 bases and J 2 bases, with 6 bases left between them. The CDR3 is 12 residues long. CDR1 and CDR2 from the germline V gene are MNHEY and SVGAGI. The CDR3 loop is CASIQGNQPQHF. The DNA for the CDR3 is TGTGCCAGCATACAGGGCAATCAGCCCCAGCATTTT.

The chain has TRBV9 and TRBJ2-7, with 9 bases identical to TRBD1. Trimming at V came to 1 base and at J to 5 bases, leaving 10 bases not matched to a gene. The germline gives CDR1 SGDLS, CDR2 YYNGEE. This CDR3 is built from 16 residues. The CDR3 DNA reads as TGTGCCAGCAGCGTATCCGCAGGGGACAGGGAAGACGAGCAGTACTTC. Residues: CASSVSAGDREDEQYF. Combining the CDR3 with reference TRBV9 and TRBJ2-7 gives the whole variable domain DSGVTQTPKHLITATGQRVTLRCSPRSGDLSVYWYQQSLDQGLQFLIQYYNGEERAKGNILERFSAQQFPDLHSELNLSSLELGDSALYFCASSVSAGDREDEQYFGPGTRLTVT.

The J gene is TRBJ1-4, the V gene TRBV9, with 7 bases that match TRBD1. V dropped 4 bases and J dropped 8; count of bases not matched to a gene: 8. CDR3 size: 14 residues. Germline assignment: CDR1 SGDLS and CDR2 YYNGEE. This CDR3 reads CASSLRQGGEKLFF. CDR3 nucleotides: TGTGCCAGCAGCCTGAGACAGGGAGGCGAAAAACTGTTTTTT.

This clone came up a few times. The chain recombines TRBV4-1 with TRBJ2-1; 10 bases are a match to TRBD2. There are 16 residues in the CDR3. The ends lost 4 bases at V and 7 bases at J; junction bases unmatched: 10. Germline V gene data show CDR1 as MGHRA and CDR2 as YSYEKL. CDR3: CASSPQAAGGHNEQFF. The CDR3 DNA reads TGCGCCAGCAGCCCTCAAGCAGCGGGGGGGCATAATGAGCAGTTCTTC.

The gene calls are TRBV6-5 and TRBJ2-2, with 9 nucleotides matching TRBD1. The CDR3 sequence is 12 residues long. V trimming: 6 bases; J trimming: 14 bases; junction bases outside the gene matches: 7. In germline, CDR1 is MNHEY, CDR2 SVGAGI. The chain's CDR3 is CASRQGAGALFF. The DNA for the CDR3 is TGTGCCAGCAGACAGGGGGCGGGGGCCCTGTTTTTT.

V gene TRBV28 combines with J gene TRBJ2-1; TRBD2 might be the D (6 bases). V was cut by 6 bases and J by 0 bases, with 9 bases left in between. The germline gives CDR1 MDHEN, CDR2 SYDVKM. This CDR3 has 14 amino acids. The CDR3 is CASSLSGSYNEQFF. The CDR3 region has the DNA TGTGCCAGCAGCCTTAGCGGCTCCTACAATGAGCAGTTCTTC.

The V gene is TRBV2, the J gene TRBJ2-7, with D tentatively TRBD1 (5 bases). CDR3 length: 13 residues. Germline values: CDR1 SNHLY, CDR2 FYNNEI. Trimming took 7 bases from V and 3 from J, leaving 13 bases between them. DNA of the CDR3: TGTGCCAGCAAACCAGGGCCGGACTACGAGCAGTACTTC. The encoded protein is CASKPGPDYEQYF.

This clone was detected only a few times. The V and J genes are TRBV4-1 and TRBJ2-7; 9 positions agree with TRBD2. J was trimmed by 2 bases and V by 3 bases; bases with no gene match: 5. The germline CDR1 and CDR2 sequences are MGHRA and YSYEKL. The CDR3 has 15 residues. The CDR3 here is CASSHLSGGTYEQYF. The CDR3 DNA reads TGCGCCAGCAGCCACCTTAGCGGGGGAACCTACGAGCAGTACTTC.

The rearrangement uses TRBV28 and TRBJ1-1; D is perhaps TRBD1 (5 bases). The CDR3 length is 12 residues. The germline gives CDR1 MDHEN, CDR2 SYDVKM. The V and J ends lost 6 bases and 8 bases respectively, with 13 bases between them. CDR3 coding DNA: TGTGCCAGCAGCCCTCTGGGGGGAGAAGCTTTCTTT. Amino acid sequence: CASSPLGGEAFF.

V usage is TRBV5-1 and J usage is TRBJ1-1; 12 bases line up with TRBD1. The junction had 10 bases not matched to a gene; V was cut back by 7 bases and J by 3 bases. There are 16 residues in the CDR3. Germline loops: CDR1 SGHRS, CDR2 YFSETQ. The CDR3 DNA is TGCGCCAGCCAATCCGGGACAGGGGGCTTTCACACTGAAGCTTTCTTT. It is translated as CASQSGTGGFHTEAFF.

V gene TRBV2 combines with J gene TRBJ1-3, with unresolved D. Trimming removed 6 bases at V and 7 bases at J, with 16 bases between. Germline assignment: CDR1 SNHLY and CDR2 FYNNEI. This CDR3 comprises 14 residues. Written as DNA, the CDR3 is TGTGCCAGCAGCCGCAGTGTGATCATTAACACCATATATTTT. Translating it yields CASSRSVIINTIYF.

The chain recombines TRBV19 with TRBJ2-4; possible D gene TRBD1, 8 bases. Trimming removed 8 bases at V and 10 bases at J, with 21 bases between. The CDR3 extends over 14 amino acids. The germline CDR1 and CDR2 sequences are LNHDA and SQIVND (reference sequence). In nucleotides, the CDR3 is TGTGCCAGTGCTCCAGGGGGCGGGAGTCTTATTCAGTACTTC. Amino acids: CASAPGGGSLIQYF.

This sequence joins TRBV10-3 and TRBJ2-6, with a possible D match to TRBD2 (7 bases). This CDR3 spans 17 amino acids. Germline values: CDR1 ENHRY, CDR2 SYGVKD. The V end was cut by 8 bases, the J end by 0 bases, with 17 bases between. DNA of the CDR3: TGTGCCATCCATCCGGGGGGCGTGGGCTCTGGGGCCAACGTCCTGACTTTC. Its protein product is CAIHPGGVGSGANVLTF.

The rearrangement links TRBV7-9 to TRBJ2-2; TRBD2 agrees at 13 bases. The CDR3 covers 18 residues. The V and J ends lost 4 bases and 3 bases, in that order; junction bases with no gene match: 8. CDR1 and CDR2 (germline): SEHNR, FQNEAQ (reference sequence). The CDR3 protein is CASSSLFGLAGDTGELFF. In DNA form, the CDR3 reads TGTGCCAGCAGCTCCCTTTTTGGACTAGCGGGAGACACCGGGGAGCTGTTTTTT. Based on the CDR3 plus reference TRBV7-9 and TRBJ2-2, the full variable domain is DTGVSQNPRHKITKRGQNVTFRCDPISEHNRLYWYRQTLGQGPEFLTYFQNEAQLEKSRLLSDRFSAERPKGSFSTLEIQRTEQGDSAMYLCASSSLFGLAGDTGELFFGEGSRLTVL.

CDR3 coding DNA: TGTGCCAGCAGCCAAGATGGGACAGCCACAGATACGCAGTATTTT. Translating it yields CASSQDGTATDTQYF. V is TRBV3-1 (or the pseudogene TRBV3-2) and J is TRBJ2-3, with 7 positions matching TRBD1. CDR3 size: 15 residues. V trimming: 0 bases; J trimming: 2 bases; junction bases outside the gene matches: 2. CDR1 and CDR2 (germline): LGHDT, YNNKEL (reference sequence).

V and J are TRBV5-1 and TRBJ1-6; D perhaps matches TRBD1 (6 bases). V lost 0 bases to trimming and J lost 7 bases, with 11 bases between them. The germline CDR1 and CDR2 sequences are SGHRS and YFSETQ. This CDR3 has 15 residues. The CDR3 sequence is CASSLVWGLNSPLHF. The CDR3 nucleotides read TGCGCCAGCAGCTTGGTTTGGGGGCTGAATTCACCCCTCCACTTT.

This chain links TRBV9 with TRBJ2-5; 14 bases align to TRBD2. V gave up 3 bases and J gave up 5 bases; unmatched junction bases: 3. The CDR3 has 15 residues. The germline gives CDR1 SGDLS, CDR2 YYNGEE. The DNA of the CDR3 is TGTGCCAGCAGCGGACTAGCGGGAGGGGGTGAGACCCAGTACTTC. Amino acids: CASSGLAGGGETQYF.

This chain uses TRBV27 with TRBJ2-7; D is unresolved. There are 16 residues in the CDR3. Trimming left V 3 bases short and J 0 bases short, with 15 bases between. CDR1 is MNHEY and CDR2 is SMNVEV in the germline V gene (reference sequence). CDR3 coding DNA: TGTGCCAGCAGTTTTACCCCCATGAGAACCTCCTACGAGCAGTACTTC. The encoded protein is CASSFTPMRTSYEQYF.

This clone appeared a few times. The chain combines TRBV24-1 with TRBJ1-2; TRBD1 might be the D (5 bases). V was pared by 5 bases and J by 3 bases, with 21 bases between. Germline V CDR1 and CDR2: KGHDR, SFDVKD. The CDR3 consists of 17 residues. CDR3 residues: CATSGFTQDGGYYGYTF. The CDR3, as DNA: TGTGCCACCAGTGGGTTTACTCAGGACGGGGGGTACTATGGCTACACCTTC.

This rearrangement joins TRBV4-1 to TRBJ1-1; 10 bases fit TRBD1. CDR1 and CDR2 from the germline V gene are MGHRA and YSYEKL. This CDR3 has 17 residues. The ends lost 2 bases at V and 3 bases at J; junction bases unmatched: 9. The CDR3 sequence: CASSQPLQGTGDTEAFF. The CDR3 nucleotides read TGCGCCAGCAGCCAACCATTGCAAGGGACAGGGGACACTGAAGCTTTCTTT.

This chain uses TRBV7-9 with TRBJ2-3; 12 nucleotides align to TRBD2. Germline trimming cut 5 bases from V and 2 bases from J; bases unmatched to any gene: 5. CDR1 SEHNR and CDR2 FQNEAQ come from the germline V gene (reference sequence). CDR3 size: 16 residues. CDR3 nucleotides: TGTGCCAGCAGCCTAACTAGCGGGGGGTCCACAGATACGCAGTATTTT. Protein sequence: CASSLTSGGSTDTQYF. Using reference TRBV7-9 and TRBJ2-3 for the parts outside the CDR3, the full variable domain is DTGVSQNPRHKITKRGQNVTFRCDPISEHNRLYWYRQTLGQGPEFLTYFQNEAQLEKSRLLSDRFSAERPKGSFSTLEIQRTEQGDSAMYLCASSLTSGGSTDTQYFGPGTRLTVL.

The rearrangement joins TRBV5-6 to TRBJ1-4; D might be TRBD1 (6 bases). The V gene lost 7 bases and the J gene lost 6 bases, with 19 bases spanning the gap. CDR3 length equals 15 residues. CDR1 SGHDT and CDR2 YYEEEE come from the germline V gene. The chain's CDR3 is CASGDNRAGDEKLFF. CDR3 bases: TGTGCCAGCGGAGATAACAGGGCTGGTGATGAAAAACTGTTTTTT.